This T cell receptor (beta chain) is from a study of T cells expressing NK-cell markers. TCRdb reprocessed the 5' RACE reads and reports one entry per CDR3 protein, with no DNA. This sample lists about 260,000 distinct CDR3 sequences; its ten largest clones have around 0.37%. CDR3 length: 16 residues. The V gene's germline CDR1 is SGDLS and CDR2 YYNGEE. V and J are TRBV9 and TRBJ2-2; TCRdb selects TRBD1, and the lack of DNA leaves this call unchecked. The TCR comes from a man between 18 and 35 years old in good health. Sample: blood T cells: a sorted CD56 or NKG2C T cell subset, CD4+ or CD8+ T cells, or bulk PBMC T cells (not recorded which). CDR3 sequence: CASSGGGQGPTGELFF.